This entry features one T cell receptor beta chain sequence. What it binds is not known. Other DNA sequences in the sample encode the same CDR3. This CDR3 has 11 residues. The germline CDR1 and CDR2 sequences are SNHLY and FYNNEI. V lost 6 bases and J lost 3, with 6 bases in between. The sample belongs to a study of cytomegalovirus exposure and HLA in healthy donors. Background on the study: A preliminary data release comprised 70 million to 95 million unique TCRs obtained from HLA-typed donors. Study findings and constraints: Later analysis indicated greater clonal expansion among HLA-associated TCR beta chains than among equally common other chains. The study recorded 150 to 200 TCR beta chains that were cytomegalovirus-associated.

PCR amplification relied on 60 Vbeta primers (plus 13 Jbeta primers). Here immunoSEQ multiplex PCR was the method, and the copy in TCRdb shows in-frame clones only, minus some. Among 100,000 to 130,000 clones listed, roughly 70% were seen once. The receptor's source is a woman aged 40 to 50 in good health and CMV-seropositive. Sequencing was done on a sample of PBMCs. The chain carries TRBV2 and TRBJ2-7; D gene unclear. The CDR3 region has the DNA TGTGCCAGCAGGTACTACTACGAGCAGTACTTC. Its translation is CASRYYYEQYF.